This T cell receptor beta chain was identified in a study of blood T cell repertoires in COVID-19. Turning to the study itself: T cells, B-cell-depleted T cells, or PBMCs supplied cDNA or gDNA.

The CDR3 is made up of 16 amino acids. J gave up 4 bases and V 0 bases, and 4 bases lay outside the gene matches. CDR1 and CDR2 from the germline V gene are SGHVS and FQNEAQ. Here immunoSEQ multiplex PCR was the method, and the copy in TCRdb shows in-frame clones only, minus some. The sample holds a few hundred thousand clones, 88% seen once. This clone was seen a few times. The sample consisted of PBMCs or T cells enriched from blood (not recorded which). The source of this sequence is a woman aged 50 to 60 who had recovered from COVID-19. The genes are TRBV7-8 and TRBJ2-7, with 12 nucleotides matching TRBD2. The CDR3 reads CASSLALAGGPYEQYF. DNA for the CDR3: TGTGCCAGCAGCTTAGCGCTAGCGGGAGGGCCATACGAGCAGTACTTC. The whole variable domain, filled in from reference TRBV7-8 and TRBJ2-7, reads GAGVSQSPRYKVAKRGQDVALRCDPISGHVSLFWYQQALGQGPEFLTYFQNEAQLDKSGLPSDRFFAERPEGSVSTLKIQRTQQEDSAVYLCASSLALAGGPYEQYFGPGTRLTVT.